The source of this T cell receptor (beta chain) is a study of CD4 T cells in relation to SARS-CoV-2 and coronaviruses. Clones were read by immunoSEQ multiplex PCR, and TCRdb kept only the in-frame ones, dropping some. The sample shows 25,000 to 30,000 clones, 74% of them seen only once. The unexposed donors gave CD4+ T cells in about 2011-2018, prior to COVID-19. CD4+ T cells were isolated from the cells after 10 days of culture. PBMCs were plated at two million per well in IL-2-containing medium. This clone was observed a handful of times. Its specificity is not known. CDR1 LNHDA and CDR2 SQIVND come from the germline V gene (reference sequence). The CDR3 length is 18 residues. V was pared by 5 bases and J by 1 base, with 15 bases of the junction left unmatched.

The sequenced material came from CD4+ T cells from PBMCs, cultured in vitro. This chain connects TRBV19 to TRBJ2-7; 9 positions match TRBD2. The sequence was collected from a human donor in good health. As DNA, the CDR3 is TGTGCCAGTAGTCCCACCAGCGTCGGGCTAGCGGGGTCCTACGAGCAGTACTTC. Protein sequence: CASSPTSVGLAGSYEQYF. The full variable domain, its missing parts supplied by reference TRBV19 and TRBJ2-7, is DGGITQSPKYLFRKEGQNVTLSCEQNLNHDAMYWYRQDPGQGLRLIYYSQIVNDFQKGDIAEGYSVSREKKESFPLTVTSAQKNPTAFYLCASSPTSVGLAGSYEQYFGPGTRLTVT.